One sample yielded the 19 T cell receptor beta chains listed below, sequenced in a study of cytomegalovirus exposure and HLA in healthy donors. Assay: immunoSEQ multiplex PCR; the TCRdb copy retains only in-frame clones and omits some. The table includes about 310,000 clones, around 90% detected once. Sequenced material: PBMCs. Receptors were obtained from a man aged 25 to 45 in good health and CMV-seronegative.

About this clone: Different DNA sequences within this sample yield the same CDR3. The genes are TRBV19 and TRBJ1-1, with 7 positions matching TRBD1. The CDR3 contains 14 residues. Germline V gene sequence: CDR1 LNHDA, CDR2 SQIVND (reference sequence). Losses at the gene ends were 3 bases for V and 2 bases for J; bases not matched to a gene: 3. Written as DNA, the CDR3 is TGTGCCAGTAGTATCGACAGGGTCAACACTGAAGCTTTCTTT. Its translation: CASSIDRVNTEAFF.

The chain carries TRBV10-2 and TRBJ1-3, with D tentatively TRBD1 (6 bases). Germline CDR1 and CDR2: WSHSY and SAAADI. The CDR3 spans 18 residues. Trimming removed 5 bases at V and 0 bases at J, with 20 bases between. The DNA of the CDR3 is TGCGCCAGCAGTACTGGGACATTTCCATCCAGCTCTGGAAACACCATATATTTT. It is translated as CASSTGTFPSSSGNTIYF.

This chain uses TRBV9 with TRBJ1-1; no definite D call. Trimming removed 1 base from V and 0 bases from J, with 4 bases in between. This CDR3 region has 13 residues. Germline loops: CDR1 SGDLS, CDR2 YYNGEE. This CDR3 is CASSVFMNTEAFF. The CDR3 bases are TGTGCCAGCAGCGTATTCATGAACACTGAAGCTTTCTTT.

This CDR3 is CAHRRGQGALGYTF. The DNA of the CDR3 is TGTGCCCACAGAAGGGGCCAGGGGGCGCTTGGCTACACCTTC. This chain joins TRBV2 and TRBJ1-2; 8 nucleotides agree with TRBD1. V shed 11 bases and J 7 bases; nucleotides not matched to a gene: 15. Germline assignment: CDR1 SNHLY and CDR2 FYNNEI. The CDR3 spans 14 residues.

The rearrangement links TRBV18 to TRBJ1-5, with a weak D call TRBD1 (5 bases). The germline V gene has CDR1 KGHSH and CDR2 LQKENI. V lost 6 bases, J lost 3 bases, and 12 bases lay in between. The CDR3 is 14 residues long. The CDR3 bases are TGTGCCAGCTCTTACGACAGAGACAATCAGCCCCAGCATTTT. It is translated as CASSYDRDNQPQHF.

The chain uses TRBV9 and TRBJ1-2; D is undetermined. Germline V gene data show CDR1 as SGDLS and CDR2 as YYNGEE. V was trimmed by 5 bases and J by 14 bases, leaving 13 bases between them. This CDR3 is built from 10 residues. The DNA for the CDR3 is TGTGCCAGCAGGGGCCGTGTTTTAACCTTC. It is translated as CASRGRVLTF.

This rearrangement joins TRBV6-5 to TRBJ1-6; the D gene is possibly TRBD1 (5 bases). The germline gives CDR1 MNHEY, CDR2 SVGAGI. The CDR3 contains 13 residues. With 2 bases removed from V and 7 bases from J, the gap between germline ends came to 6 bases. The CDR3, as DNA: TGTGCCAGCAGTTACGGGGCAAATTCACCCCTCCACTTT. Translating it yields CASSYGANSPLHF.

The rearrangement links TRBV25-1 to TRBJ2-7; 8 bases agree with TRBD1. Germline values: CDR1 MGHDK, CDR2 SYGVNS. The V and J ends lost 5 bases and 6 bases, in that order; junction bases with no gene match: 9. CDR3 length: 14 residues. CDR3 in DNA: TGTGCCAGCAGTCCGCGGACAGGGTACCTCGAGCAGTACTTC. Amino acid sequence: CASSPRTGYLEQYF.

On this clone: Different DNA sequences within this sample yield the same CDR3. V is TRBV6-5 and J is TRBJ1-5, with 7 bases matching TRBD1. From germline, CDR1 is MNHEY and CDR2 SVGAGI. V shed 2 bases, J shed 2 bases, and the junction held 0 bases outside the gene matches. The CDR3 length is 14 residues. The CDR3 bases are TGTGCCAGCAGTTACGACAGGGGCAATCAGCCCCAGCATTTT. Translation: CASSYDRGNQPQHF.

This chain links TRBV7-9 with TRBJ2-3, with 8 bases lining up with TRBD2. Germline assignment: CDR1 SEHNR and CDR2 FQNEAQ (reference sequence). J gave up 2 bases and V 5 bases, and 6 bases lay outside the gene matches. The CDR3 is made up of 15 amino acids. In DNA form, the CDR3 reads TGTGCCAGCAGCAGAGAGGGACTAGTCACAGATACGCAGTATTTT. Protein product: CASSREGLVTDTQYF.

The chain has TRBV12-5 and TRBJ2-2; D is unresolved. V lost 6 bases and J lost 8, with 4 bases in between. CDR3 length: 10 residues. Germline assignment: CDR1 LGHNT and CDR2 FRNRAP. CDR3 in DNA: TGTGCTAGTGGCGAGGGGGAGCTGTTTTTT. Protein product: CASGEGELFF. Based on the CDR3 plus reference TRBV12-5 and TRBJ2-2, the full variable domain is DARVTQTPRHKVTEMGQEVTMRCQPILGHNTVFWYRQTMMQGLELLAYFRNRAPLDDSGMPKDRFSAEMPDATLATLKIQPSEPRDSAVYFCASGEGELFFGEGSRLTVL.

J is TRBJ1-3 and V is TRBV2; D gene ambiguous. V was cut by 4 bases and J by 4 bases, with 5 bases left in between. Germline lookup yields CDR1 SNHLY and CDR2 FYNNEI. This CDR3 contains 12 residues. This chain's CDR3 is CASSGQGNTIYF. CDR3 nucleotides: TGTGCCAGCAGTGGCCAGGGAAACACCATATATTTT.

The V and J genes are TRBV16 and TRBJ1-1; possible D gene TRBD1, 5 bases. The V and J ends lost 4 bases and 0 bases respectively, with 15 bases between them. Germline V gene data show CDR1 as KGHSY and CDR2 as FQNENV. This CDR3 is built from 16 residues. The CDR3 is CASSPRQSPMNTEAFF. CDR3 DNA sequence: TGTGCCAGCAGCCCGAGACAGTCTCCCATGAACACTGAAGCTTTCTTT.

The chain uses TRBV6-6 and TRBJ1-1, with D possibly being TRBD1 (6 bases). Looked up from germline, CDR1 is MNHNY and CDR2 is SVGAGI (reference sequence). CDR3 size: 15 residues. V lost 3 bases to trimming and J lost 6 bases, with 17 bases between them. CDR3 bases: TGTGCCAGCAGTTATACAGACAGGAGGTCCCCTGAAGCTTTCTTT. This codes for CASSYTDRRSPEAFF.

The rearrangement joins TRBV5-4 to TRBJ1-1, with D perhaps TRBD1 (5 bases). Trimming left V 0 bases short and J 6 bases short, with 12 bases between. Germline CDR1 SGHNT, CDR2 YYREEE (reference sequence). CDR3 length: 14 residues. This CDR3 reads CASSLDRRISEAFF. The DNA of the CDR3 is TGTGCCAGCAGCTTGGACAGGCGAATCTCTGAAGCTTTCTTT. Filled out from reference TRBV5-4 and TRBJ1-1, the complete variable domain reads ETGVTQSPTHLIKTRGQQVTLRCSSQSGHNTVSWYQQALGQGPQFIFQYYREEENGRGNFPPRFSGLQFPNYSSELNVNALELDDSALYLCASSLDRRISEAFFGQGTRLTVV.

V is TRBV30 and J is TRBJ2-7; D uncertain. V was trimmed by 3 bases and J by 6 bases, leaving 9 bases between them. The length of the CDR3 is 11 residues. Per germline, CDR1 GTSNPN and CDR2 SVGIG (reference sequence). CDR3 amino acids: CAWSNLAEQYF. CDR3 nucleotides: TGTGCCTGGAGCAATCTGGCCGAGCAGTACTTC.

This sequence joins TRBV19 and TRBJ1-6; D is perhaps TRBD1 (5 bases). Germline assignment: CDR1 LNHDA and CDR2 SQIVND (reference sequence). With 1 base removed from V and 10 bases from J, the gap between germline ends came to 11 bases. This CDR3 has 14 residues. CDR3 nucleotide sequence: TGTGCCAGTAGTATAGGGCAGGGAAGCTCACCCCTCCACTTT. This sequence encodes CASSIGQGSSPLHF.

V and J are TRBV11-2 and TRBJ2-5; 10 bases are shared with TRBD1. This CDR3 is 17 amino acids long. V gave up 1 base and J gave up 1 base; unmatched junction bases: 6. Germline CDR1 and CDR2: SGHAT and FQNNGV. In DNA, the CDR3 is TGTGCCAGCAGCTTAGCCCCGTGGACAGGGGGCCAAGAGACCCAGTACTTC. Translation gives CASSLAPWTGGQETQYF.

The chain links TRBV27 to TRBJ2-5; perhaps TRBD2 as D (6 bases). The germline gives CDR1 MNHEY, CDR2 SMNVEV (reference sequence). This CDR3 region has 14 residues. V was clipped by 0 bases and J by 5 bases, with 10 bases between them. The CDR3 bases are TGTGCCAGCAGTTTATCGAGGAGGGGTGAGACCCAGTACTTC. Translating gives CASSLSRRGETQYF.